This T cell receptor (beta chain) stems from a study of graft-versus-host responses after intestinal transplantation. Study-level background: Recipients received multivisceral, liver-intestinal, or isolated intestinal transplants. Every recipient had anti-thymocyte globulin induction and around 3 years of tacrolimus plus steroids.

Sequencing was performed with immunoSEQ multiplex PCR; in TCRdb, only in-frame clones are kept and a portion is missing. The data show under 20,000 clones, around 86% seen once. The starting material was PBMCs, obtained approximately 230 days after intestinal transplant. This TCR came from a human patient who received an intestinal transplant, so some T cells may come from the graft donor.

The CDR3 nucleotides are TGTGCCAGCAGCCAAACTGGGAACAATGAGCAGTTCTTC. Its translation: CASSQTGNNEQFF. The rearrangement links TRBV7-9 to TRBJ2-1; D is uncertain. The CDR3 contains 13 residues. V dropped 5 bases and J dropped 5 bases, with 10 bases sitting between them. Germline values: CDR1 SEHNR, CDR2 FQNEAQ (reference sequence).